What follows are 9 T cell receptor beta chains derived from one specimen sequenced in a study of blood T cell repertoires in COVID-19. Sequenced by immunoSEQ multiplex PCR; TCRdb stores in-frame clones only, minus some. The data show under 250,000 clones, with roughly 85% seen just once and approximately 9.1% held by the top ten. The sequenced material came from PBMCs or T cells enriched from blood (not recorded which). These receptors were obtained from a woman in her forties or fifties with acute COVID-19.

This chain links TRBV25-1 with TRBJ2-5, with D perhaps TRBD1 (5 bases). The CDR3 runs to 14 residues. CDR1 is MGHDK, CDR2 SYGVNS, per germline. V gave up 4 bases and J gave up 2 bases, with 11 bases separating them. The DNA of the CDR3 is TGTGCCAGCAGTGGATACACAGGACAAGAGACCCAGTACTTC. This encodes CASSGYTGQETQYF.

At least ten counts were recorded for this clone. The chain combines TRBV12-3 or TRBV12-4 with TRBJ1-5; tentative D call: TRBD1 (5 bases). The CDR3 totals 11 residues. V lost 5 bases, J lost 11 bases, and 10 bases lay in between. CDR3 sequence reads: CASSVTVSQHF. As DNA, the CDR3 is TGTGCCAGCAGTGTGACAGTATCCCAGCATTTT.

The chain employs TRBV5-6 and TRBJ1-3; D is uncertain. Per germline, CDR1 SGHDT and CDR2 YYEEEE. This CDR3 region has 13 residues. V was shortened by 0 bases and J by 3 bases, with 4 bases between the two germline ends. In nucleotides, the CDR3 is TGTGCCAGCAGCTTGGACAATGGAAACACCATATATTTT. Translated, it gives CASSLDNGNTIYF.

This sequence joins TRBV6-5 and TRBJ1-5, with 9 bases that match TRBD1. This CDR3 has 14 residues. Losses at the gene ends were 5 bases for V and 4 bases for J; bases not matched to a gene: 3. Germline V gene data show CDR1 as MNHEY and CDR2 as SVGAGI. CDR3 loop: CASSHRGRNQPQHF. The CDR3 coding sequence is TGTGCCAGCAGTCACAGGGGGCGGAATCAGCCCCAGCATTTT.

The rearrangement links TRBV19 to TRBJ1-4; D might be TRBD1 (6 bases). V lost 6 bases to trimming and J lost 5 bases, with 16 bases between them. The CDR3 runs to 15 residues. CDR1 is LNHDA, CDR2 SQIVND, per germline (reference sequence). The CDR3 DNA follows: TGTGCCAGTAGCCCACCCCCCACAGGGAATGAAAAACTGTTTTTT. Protein sequence: CASSPPPTGNEKLFF. Looking up the rest from reference TRBV19 and TRBJ1-4 gives the full variable domain: DGGITQSPKYLFRKEGQNVTLSCEQNLNHDAMYWYRQDPGQGLRLIYYSQIVNDFQKGDIAEGYSVSREKKESFPLTVTSAQKNPTAFYLCASSPPPTGNEKLFFGSGTQLSVL.

This clone was detected only once. The chain employs TRBV7-2 and TRBJ1-1; perhaps TRBD1 as D (5 bases). This CDR3 is 14 amino acids long. Germline CDR1 is SGHTA and CDR2 is FQGNSA. Trimming took 4 bases from V and 11 from J, leaving 20 bases between them. The CDR3 coding sequence is TGTGCCAGCAGCTCCCACCCATCGACAGCAGGGGCTTTCTTT. It is translated as CASSSHPSTAGAFF. Full variable domain (missing parts from reference TRBV7-2 and TRBJ1-1): GAGVSQSPSNKVTEKGKDVELRCDPISGHTALYWYRQSLGQGLEFLIYFQGNSAPDKSGLPSDRFSAERTGGSVSTLTIQRTQQEDSAVYLCASSSHPSTAGAFFGQGTRLTVV.

The chain recombines TRBV10-3 with TRBJ1-1; 10 nucleotides agree with TRBD1. Germline-derived CDR1 and CDR2 are ENHRY and SYGVKD. V was pared by 7 bases and J by 2 bases, with 7 bases of the junction left unmatched. CDR3 size: 15 residues. The CDR3 is CAITADRGDNTEAFF. CDR3 nucleotides: TGTGCCATCACTGCGGACAGGGGGGATAACACTGAAGCTTTCTTT.

This CDR3 is CASSLEQNYNEQFF. CDR3 DNA sequence: TGTGCCAGCAGTTTAGAACAGAACTACAATGAGCAGTTCTTC. The V and J genes are TRBV27 and TRBJ2-1; D remains unclear. V lost 2 bases, J lost 3 bases, and 8 bases lay in between. The CDR3 spans 14 residues. CDR1 and CDR2 from the germline V gene are MNHEY and SMNVEV (reference sequence).

This clone was seen a single time. V usage is TRBV30 and J usage is TRBJ1-1, with D hard to call. Germline CDR1 and CDR2: GTSNPN and SVGIG (reference sequence). The germline V and J ends were trimmed by 2 bases and 0 bases, with 10 bases remaining between them. There are 14 residues in the CDR3. The DNA of the CDR3 is TGTGCCTGGAGTTGGCGAGGCCTGAACACTGAAGCTTTCTTT. This sequence encodes CAWSWRGLNTEAFF.